This T cell receptor beta chain was sequenced for a study of molecular identifiers for immune sequencing clone quantification. TCRdb reprocessed the PCR reads via MiXCR and lists one record per CDR3 protein. Of roughly 630,000 distinct CDR3 sequences in the sample, about 25% were seen once. With V trimmed by 6 bases and J by 4 bases, 10 bases remained unmatched. This CDR3 contains 16 residues. Germline V CDR1 and CDR2: SQVTM, ANQGSEA. This clonotype was counted ten times or more. The authors sorted naive CD8 T cells as CD8+CD4-CCR7+CD45RA+. This clonotype originated in a human donor in good health. Some libraries in this study had Jurkat cell RNA spiked in. Sequencing was carried out using naive CD8+ T cells from blood, with Jurkat cell RNA spiked in. Sample subset: FACS-sorted CD8+CD4-CCR7+CD45RA+ naive T cells. The rearrangement joins TRBV29-1 to TRBJ2-2; the match to TRBD2 covers 11 bases. The CDR3: CSVGVAGGPGTGELFF. CDR3 bases: TGCAGCGTGGGTGTAGCGGGAGGGCCGGGCACCGGGGAGCTGTTTTTT.